This is a list of T cell receptor beta chains from one sample in a study of regulatory T cells in long-lasting Graves disease. TCRdb passed the multiplex PCR reads through MiXCR, listing each CDR3 protein once. The sample has about 440,000 distinct CDR3 sequences, about a sixth seen once. The sample was also reused in another study, on T cells in Graves' hyperthyroidism and ophthalmopathy.

The input for sequencing was peripheral blood mononuclear cells (PBMCs), taken at new diagnosis, from a patient treated with antithyroid drugs. The source is a woman aged 18-30 years with Graves disease. Each CDR3 is given with its conserved first and last residue. A D gene is named only where the DNA matches it firmly. The size field is filled for only some rows; it gives once, few, many or a size class.

clone size	V gene	J gene	D gene	CDR3 protein	CDR3 DNA
few	TRBV16	TRBJ1-1	.	CASSQSIWGGSMNTEAFF	TGTGCCAGCAGCCAATCGATTTGGGGCGGCTCCATGAACACTGAAGCTTTCTTT
few	TRBV20-1	TRBJ1-1	.	CSGQGGTEAFF	TGCAGTGGACAAGGGGGGACTGAAGCTTTCTTT
.	TRBV19	TRBJ2-1	TRBD2	CASTGRRVGGYNEQFF	TGTGCCAGTACGGGCCGCAGGGTGGGGGGGTACAATGAGCAGTTCTTC
few	TRBV2	TRBJ2-1	TRBD2	CASSGDGTSGKMYNEQFF	TGTGCCAGCAGTGGGGACGGGACTAGCGGGAAAATGTACAATGAGCAGTTCTTC
.	TRBV16	TRBJ1-2	.	CASSQGGRANYGYTF	TGTGCCAGCAGCCAGGGTGGCAGGGCTAATTATGGCTACACCTTC
many	TRBV30	TRBJ2-1	.	CAWSVGRSVYNEQFF	TGTGCCTGGAGTGTTGGCAGGTCCGTGTACAATGAGCAGTTCTTC
many	TRBV11-3	TRBJ2-1	.	CASREVNEQFF	TGTGCCAGCAGGGAGGTGAATGAGCAGTTCTTC
.	TRBV28	TRBJ1-3	TRBD1	CASSLRRDRGISGNTIYF	TGTGCCAGCAGTTTACGTAGGGACAGGGGTATTTCTGGAAACACCATATATTTT
many	TRBV12-3/TRBV12-4	TRBJ2-1	TRBD2	CASSSGLAGGMSYNEQFF	TGTGCCAGCAGCTCGGGACTAGCGGGAGGGATGTCCTACAATGAGCAGTTCTTC
.	TRBV18	TRBJ2-4	TRBD2	CASSKGTSGSISAKNIQYF	TGTGCCAGCTCAAAAGGGACTAGCGGGAGTATATCAGCCAAAAACATTCAGTACTTC
.	TRBV7-3	TRBJ1-1	TRBD1	CASSLDRGVNTEAFF	TGTGCCAGCAGCTTAGACAGGGGTGTGAACACTGAAGCTTTCTTT
many	TRBV7-9	TRBJ1-4	.	CASRSGGHEKLFF	TGTGCCAGCAGGTCCGGAGGGCACGAAAAACTGTTTTTT
.	TRBV6-1	TRBJ1-1	.	CASFDTEAFF	TGTGCCAGCTTCGACACTGAAGCTTTCTTT
.	TRBV7-6	TRBJ1-5	.	CASSKNRDQPQHF	TGTGCCAGCAGCAAAAACAGGGATCAGCCCCAGCATTTT
few	TRBV19	TRBJ2-7	.	CASSDRPRQRYEQYF	TGTGCCAGTTCGGATCGGCCGAGACAAAGGTACGAGCAGTACTTC
once	TRBV9	TRBJ2-2	TRBD2	CASSWGLAGVTGELFF	TGTGCCAGCAGCTGGGGACTAGCGGGAGTCACCGGGGAGCTGTTTTTT
.	TRBV5-1	TRBJ2-7	.	CASSLASESSYEQYF	TGCGCCAGCAGCTTGGCCTCAGAGAGTTCCTACGAGCAGTACTTC
many	TRBV5-1	TRBJ2-5	.	CASSLEGRLQETQYF	TGCGCCAGCAGCTTGGAAGGACGGCTACAAGAGACCCAGTACTTC
many	TRBV2	TRBJ1-4	.	CASRTSMATNEKLFF	TGTGCCAGCAGGACGTCCATGGCAACTAATGAAAAACTGTTTTTT
many	TRBV7-2	TRBJ2-3	TRBD2	CASSLESAGGNLTDTQYF	TGTGCCAGCAGCTTAGAGTCAGCGGGAGGGAATCTCACAGATACGCAGTATTTT
many	TRBV6-5	TRBJ2-1	.	CASSSIAGNNEQFF	TGTGCCAGCAGTTCAATTGCGGGCAACAATGAGCAGTTCTTC
.	TRBV20-1	TRBJ2-7	TRBD1	CSARSRTGLHEQYF	TGCAGTGCTAGATCCCGGACAGGGCTCCACGAGCAGTACTTC